This T cell receptor beta chain stems from a study of monozygotic twins with inflammatory bowel disease (dated by TCRdb to about 2019). Background for the entire study: In total, about 28 monozygotic twin pairs made up the full study: 19 Danish pairs, all IBD-discordant, plus nine German pairs, of which four were IBD-concordant and five were IBD-discordant. The search for disease-associated traits relied mainly on comparing IBD patients with their genetically identical healthy co-twins within discordant pairs. Each individual had, on average, about 151 000 unique TCRalpha sequences and 181 000 unique TCRbeta sequences available for analysis. Overall results and qualifications from the work: The analysis was unable to tell different T cell subtypes apart. A decrease in TCRbeta repertoire diversity, as measured by inverse Simpson index, was observed in IBD patients compared with their healthy co-twins. Repertoire similarity did not differ between concordant and discordant twins, which could be due to limited statistical power. Compared with healthy twins, IBD patients had fewer clonotypes in common with other individuals, a difference most pronounced in patients showing signs of disease activity. The results gave no support for a single strong signal or clonotype linked to IBD. Because patients were on differing immunosuppressive treatments, the repertoires may have picked up extra background noise and inter-individual variability.

Notes on this clonotype: Its antigen is currently not known.

The CDR3, cysteine through phenylalanine, is 17 amino acids long. Only the protein sequence is given. Receptor libraries were prepared by 5' RACE. Each TCR library was prepared from around 3,200 ng of total RNA. For each sample, cDNA synthesis with SMARTScribe reverse transcriptase was split into eight separate reactions. During cDNA synthesis, template switching introduced unique molecular identifiers that contained a 6-nucleotide sample barcode. TCRalpha and TCRbeta cDNA was amplified by two nested PCRs of approximately 17 and 9 cycles, with bead purification after each PCR. Before amplification, the cDNA was treated with uracil DNA-glycosylase and purified using the QIAquick PCR purification kit. The second PCR added Illumina TruSeq-compatible adapters along with sample-specific barcodes. TapeStation and Qubit were used to check library quality and concentration, and around 5 ng of each library went into the pool. Sequencing of the pooled libraries was done on an Illumina HiSeq2500 single-index Rapid Run using custom sequencing primers and 2 x 100 bp reads. The authors' pipeline ran thus. MiGEC version 1.2.6 was used for UMI-based consensus assembly to correct PCR and sequencing errors. MiXCR version 2.1.1 was used to carry out V(D)J alignment, clonotype assembly and CDR3 extraction. To normalise gene usage, clonotype sharing and MAIT/NKT TCR abundance, the analysis used the top 1000, 10 000 and 20 000 clonotypes per sample. Diversity was computed as the inverse Simpson index with the vegan R package after downsampling to 27 000 UMIs. Paired Mann-Whitney U tests were applied to discordant twin pairs, and Benjamini-Hochberg correction was used for multiple testing. TCRdb reprocessed the raw reads; every CDR3 protein sequence is a single record, and DNA is not supplied. TCRdb's processing, not the authors', yielded these V and J calls. The table kept for this sample lists 300,000 to 400,000 distinct CDR3 sequences. The top ten hold 2.5% to 3% of the sample.

From each donor, a roughly 2.3 ml peripheral blood sample was drawn into PAXgene tubes and stored at -80 degrees C. Total RNA was isolated from whole blood with the PAXgene blood miRNA kit on an automated QIAcube, without T cell sorting. Peripheral blood from monozygotic twin pairs who were concordant or discordant for inflammatory bowel disease underwent deep TCRalpha and TCRbeta repertoire profiling using unique molecular barcoding. Smoking habits were recorded for all twin pairs, with individuals classified as current, former or never smokers. What was sequenced was blood. The TCR sequence derives from a human donor with ulcerative colitis or Crohn's disease, or a healthy co-twin of an affected twin (not recorded which). Recombination linked TRBV12-3 or TRBV12-4 to TRBJ2-2; lacking DNA, the TRBD1 call made by TCRdb goes unchecked. The CDR3 protein sequence reads: CASSLAPGTVMTGELFF.